Following are 27 T cell receptor beta chains from one sample sequenced in a study of cytotoxic CD8 clonotypes in ibrutinib-treated CLL (dated by TCRdb to the early 2020s). Preparation of the library involved the immunoSEQ multiplex PCR assay. Drawn from immuneACCESS, this table holds only the in-frame rearrangements with V and J called that TCRdb kept. Clones are partly lost; checked studies trace under half to an unresolved V gene and leave the rest unexplained. Across this sample there are about 310,000 clones, with about 80% seen only once. Over 5.5% of the sample is held by the ten biggest clonotypes. The source was PBMCs, collected before ibrutinib treatment. Receptors originate from a human donor with chronic lymphocytic leukemia.

This chain uses TRBV11-2 with TRBJ2-7; D is perhaps TRBD2 (5 bases). V lost 6 bases to trimming and J lost 6 bases, with 18 bases between them. The germline V gene encodes CDR1 SGHAT and CDR2 FQNNGV. The CDR3 loop spans 14 amino acids. The CDR3 DNA sequence: TGTGCCAGCAGGCCCGGACTCTTTGACTCCGAGCAGTACTTC. The encoded protein is CASRPGLFDSEQYF.

This chain joins TRBV6-1 and TRBJ2-4; D call uncertain. Trimming stripped 2 bases from V and 1 base from J, with 6 bases between. The CDR3 has 14 amino acids. Germline V CDR1 and CDR2: MNHNS, SASEGT. CDR3 in amino acids: CASSEFRAKNIQYF. The CDR3 DNA reads as TGTGCCAGCAGTGAATTTAGGGCCAAAAACATTCAGTACTTC.

In nucleotides, the CDR3 is TGTGCCAGCAGCGTCCAACCCCGCACAGATACGCAGTATTTT. Protein product: CASSVQPRTDTQYF. This chain connects TRBV9 to TRBJ2-3; D gene unclear. Germline loops: CDR1 SGDLS, CDR2 YYNGEE. The CDR3 is 14 residues long. V was shortened by 2 bases and J by 1 base, with 8 bases between the two germline ends.

This clone was seen a few times. The chain combines TRBV9 with TRBJ2-1; TRBD2 is a possible D gene (5 bases). Germline lookup yields CDR1 SGDLS and CDR2 YYNGEE. The CDR3 contains 17 residues. Deletions cut 0 bases from V and 6 bases from J, with 19 bases between. The CDR3 is CASSVGPWETHFNEQFF. The CDR3 coding sequence is TGTGCCAGCAGCGTAGGACCCTGGGAGACACATTTCAATGAGCAGTTCTTC.

This clone was seen only once. The chain uses TRBV6-1 and TRBJ2-7; weak D call: TRBD2 (6 bases). V lost 7 bases and J 2 bases, leaving 18 bases between the germline ends. Germline CDR1 reads MNHNS; CDR2 reads SASEGT. CDR3 size: 15 residues. This CDR3 reads CASKGPREKTYEQYF. CDR3 DNA: TGTGCCAGCAAAGGACCCCGGGAGAAAACCTACGAGCAGTACTTC.

The chain is built from TRBV30 and TRBJ1-4, with 8 nucleotides matching TRBD1. After removal of 2 bases from V and 6 bases from J, the junction contained 5 bases not matched to a gene. The CDR3 sequence is 14 residues long. Germline CDR1 GTSNPN, CDR2 SVGIG (reference sequence). CDR3 in amino acids: CAWSPLGQDEKLFF. The CDR3 region has the DNA TGTGCCTGGAGTCCTTTGGGACAGGATGAAAAACTGTTTTTT.

The chain carries TRBV5-1 and TRBJ2-7; 7 nucleotides agree with TRBD2. Germline V gene lookup returns CDR1 SGHRS and CDR2 YFSETQ. The CDR3 totals 15 residues. V dropped 0 bases and J dropped 2; count of bases not matched to a gene: 5. For the CDR3, the DNA is TGCGCCAGCAGCTTGGCGGCGGGAGTCCCCTACGAGCAGTACTTC. It specifies CASSLAAGVPYEQYF.

The gene calls are TRBV10-1 and TRBJ1-5, with D hard to call. Germline values: CDR1 WNHNN, CDR2 SYGVQD (reference sequence). Trimming took off 6 bases at V and 1 base at J, with 4 bases between the two ends. The CDR3 is 12 residues long. The CDR3 DNA reads as TGCGCCAGCAGCACCAGCAATCAGCCCCAGCATTTT. Its protein is CASSTSNQPQHF.

This chain links TRBV6-5 with TRBJ1-4; 7 bases are a match to TRBD1. The V gene's germline CDR1 is MNHEY and CDR2 SVGAGI. This CDR3 is built from 14 residues. V was pared by 6 bases and J by 3 bases, with 4 bases of the junction left unmatched. The CDR3 sequence: CASSQGQSNEKLFF. The DNA for the CDR3 is TGTGCCAGCAGCCAGGGACAGTCTAATGAAAAACTGTTTTTT.

The rearrangement uses TRBV7-2 and TRBJ2-3; D is possibly TRBD1 or TRBD2 (5 bases each). The CDR3 totals 16 residues. Germline loops: CDR1 SGHTA, CDR2 FQGNSA. V lost 5 bases and J 6 bases, leaving 21 bases between the germline ends. CDR3 region: CASSPNPGVPGDTQYF. In nucleotides, the CDR3 is TGTGCCAGCAGCCCAAATCCCGGGGTCCCAGGGGATACGCAGTATTTT.

The chain links TRBV29-1 to TRBJ2-1, with 11 bases lining up with TRBD2. J lost 8 bases, V lost 2 bases, and 5 bases had no gene match. The length of the CDR3 is 14 residues. Germline assignment: CDR1 SQVTM and CDR2 ANQGSEA. CDR3 protein: CSVEPSGRFDEQFF. As DNA, the CDR3 is TGCAGCGTTGAACCTAGCGGGAGGTTCGATGAGCAGTTCTTC.

The V gene is TRBV7-2, the J gene TRBJ2-2, with D unresolved. Trimming left V 1 base short and J 5 bases short, with 14 bases between. The CDR3 consists of 16 residues. Germline V gene lookup returns CDR1 SGHTA and CDR2 FQGNSA. This CDR3 reads CASSLVLLATTGELFF. The CDR3 nucleotides read TGTGCCAGCAGCTTAGTTCTTTTGGCTACGACCGGGGAGCTGTTTTTT.

This clone was observed a few times. J is TRBJ2-3 and V is TRBV27, with 7 bases aligning to TRBD2. The CDR3 totals 16 residues. CDR1 and CDR2 from the germline V gene are MNHEY and SMNVEV (reference sequence). V lost 2 bases, J lost 0 bases, and 5 bases stayed unmatched. CDR3 nucleotide sequence: TGTGCCAGCAGTTTACTAGCGGCAACTAGCACAGATACGCAGTATTTT. Its protein is CASSLLAATSTDTQYF.

The genes are TRBV12-5 and TRBJ1-1; D gene unclear. This CDR3 is built from 12 residues. V was cut by 5 bases and J by 8 bases, with 12 bases left in between. Germline V CDR1 and CDR2: LGHNT, FRNRAP. CDR3 in amino acids: CASGLTRIEAFF. CDR3 coding DNA: TGTGCTAGTGGTCTCACTCGGATCGAAGCTTTCTTT.

The sample holds one count of this clone. The chain uses TRBV15 and TRBJ1-2; TRBD1 might be the D (5 bases). There are 17 residues in the CDR3. Germline-derived CDR1 and CDR2 are LNHNV and YYDKDF (reference sequence). Trimming cost V 0 bases and J 3 bases, with 17 bases left between them. This CDR3 is CATSRDQKPQGDYGYTF. CDR3 coding DNA: TGTGCCACCAGCAGAGACCAGAAGCCCCAGGGAGACTATGGCTACACCTTC.

The chain links TRBV15 to TRBJ2-3, with D uncertain. CDR1 is LNHNV and CDR2 is YYDKDF in the germline V gene (reference sequence). V was cut by 5 bases and J by 2 bases, with 2 bases left in between. CDR3 size: 11 residues. For the CDR3, the DNA is TGTGCCACCAGCGACACAGATACGCAGTATTTT. It encodes CATSDTDTQYF.

This clone showed up just once. The chain couples TRBV6-6 to TRBJ1-1, with D tentatively TRBD1 (5 bases). From germline, CDR1 is MNHNY and CDR2 SVGAGI (reference sequence). This CDR3 has 15 residues. V lost 2 bases to trimming and J lost 6 bases, with 16 bases between them. The CDR3 DNA reads as TGTGCCAGCAGTTACCGGGACGGCGGTTATGCTGAAGCTTTCTTT. It is translated as CASSYRDGGYAEAFF.

The J gene is TRBJ1-2, the V gene TRBV9; D unresolved. The CDR3 spans 15 residues. Trimming cost V 0 bases and J 0 bases, with 9 bases left between them. The V gene's germline CDR1 is SGDLS and CDR2 YYNGEE. The CDR3 region is CASSVVSQANYGYTF. The CDR3, as DNA: TGTGCCAGCAGCGTAGTATCGCAGGCTAACTATGGCTACACCTTC.

This clone was counted between two and nine times. The rearrangement links TRBV15 to TRBJ2-5, with 9 bases matching TRBD1. Germline CDR1 is LNHNV and CDR2 is YYDKDF (reference sequence). Trimming removed 7 bases from V and 4 bases from J; junction bases left unmatched: 13. The CDR3 is 16 amino acids. The CDR3 here is CATIGKDRGKRETQYF. As DNA, the CDR3 is TGTGCCACCATCGGGAAAGACAGGGGGAAAAGAGAGACCCAGTACTTC.

J is TRBJ2-5 and V is TRBV30; weak D call: TRBD1 (5 bases). The V end lost 0 bases, the J end lost 4 bases, and 12 bases lay between the germline ends. The V gene's germline CDR1 is GTSNPN and CDR2 SVGIG (reference sequence). The CDR3 runs to 14 residues. In DNA form, the CDR3 reads TGTGCCTGGAGTGTTCAGGGTAGGGGAGAGACCCAGTACTTC. Translating it yields CAWSVQGRGETQYF.

The gene calls are TRBV11-2 and TRBJ2-3, with no clear D. V was shortened by 1 base and J by 4 bases, with 15 bases between the two germline ends. CDR3 length equals 16 residues. Looked up from germline, CDR1 is SGHAT and CDR2 is FQNNGV. The DNA of the CDR3 is TGTGCCAGCAGCTTAGGACATTCTTCAGTCGCAGATACGCAGTATTTT. It is translated as CASSLGHSSVADTQYF. The whole variable domain, remainder taken from reference TRBV11-2 and TRBJ2-3, is EAGVAQSPRYKIIEKRQSVAFWCNPISGHATLYWYQQILGQGPKLLIQFQNNGVVDDSQLPKDRFSAERLKGVDSTLKIQPAKLEDSAVYLCASSLGHSSVADTQYFGPGTRLTVL.

V usage is TRBV7-2 and J usage is TRBJ2-5, with 7 bases identical to TRBD1. The CDR3 has 14 amino acids. From germline, CDR1 is SGHTA and CDR2 FQGNSA. With V trimmed by 5 bases and J by 7 bases, 10 bases remained unmatched. CDR3 amino acids: CASSPTGAVGTQYF. The CDR3 nucleotides are TGTGCCAGCAGCCCTACAGGGGCTGTCGGGACCCAGTACTTC.

This chain links TRBV9 with TRBJ1-5; D may be TRBD1 (5 bases). The V and J ends lost 4 bases and 3 bases respectively, with 17 bases between them. Germline V gene lookup returns CDR1 SGDLS and CDR2 YYNGEE. This CDR3 spans 16 amino acids. CDR3: CASSPGGGGVNQPQHF. CDR3 coding DNA: TGTGCCAGCAGCCCAGGCGGCGGGGGGGTCAATCAGCCCCAGCATTTT. Supplemented by reference TRBV9 and TRBJ1-5, the full variable domain reads DSGVTQTPKHLITATGQRVTLRCSPRSGDLSVYWYQQSLDQGLQFLIQYYNGEERAKGNILERFSAQQFPDLHSELNLSSLELGDSALYFCASSPGGGGVNQPQHFGDGTRLSIL.

This sequence joins TRBV28 and TRBJ1-2, with D tentatively TRBD1 (5 bases). This CDR3 region has 13 residues. Germline values: CDR1 MDHEN, CDR2 SYDVKM. V lost 3 bases and J lost 1, with 6 bases in between. The DNA for the CDR3 is TGTGCCAGCAGTTTGACAGATAACTATGGCTACACCTTC. The encoded protein is CASSLTDNYGYTF.

The chain is built from TRBV28 and TRBJ2-7, with D perhaps matching TRBD1 (6 bases). Germline CDR1 MDHEN, CDR2 SYDVKM. CDR3 size: 15 residues. With 2 bases removed from V and 0 bases from J, the gap between germline ends came to 11 bases. CDR3 DNA: TGTGCCAGCAGTTTAATCCGGACAGTCTCCTACGAGCAGTACTTC. Translating it yields CASSLIRTVSYEQYF.

This clone turned up a few times. The V call is TRBV30, the J call TRBJ1-2; weak D call: TRBD1 (5 bases). V shed 2 bases and J shed 8 bases, with 12 bases lying between them. The V gene's germline CDR1 is GTSNPN and CDR2 SVGIG (reference sequence). This CDR3 region has 12 residues. Written as DNA, the CDR3 is TGTGCCTGGAGTTCGTGGGGACGGGGCTACACCTTC. This sequence encodes CAWSSWGRGYTF.

This sequence joins TRBV29-1 and TRBJ2-1; 7 positions agree with TRBD1. Germline CDR1 reads SQVTM; CDR2 reads ANQGSEA. The junction had 13 bases not matched to a gene; V was cut back by 5 bases and J by 9 bases. The CDR3 contains 14 residues. CDR3 DNA: TGCAGCGTTTTGAGGACAGGATCCCTTAGTGAGCAGTTCTTC. This gives the protein CSVLRTGSLSEQFF.